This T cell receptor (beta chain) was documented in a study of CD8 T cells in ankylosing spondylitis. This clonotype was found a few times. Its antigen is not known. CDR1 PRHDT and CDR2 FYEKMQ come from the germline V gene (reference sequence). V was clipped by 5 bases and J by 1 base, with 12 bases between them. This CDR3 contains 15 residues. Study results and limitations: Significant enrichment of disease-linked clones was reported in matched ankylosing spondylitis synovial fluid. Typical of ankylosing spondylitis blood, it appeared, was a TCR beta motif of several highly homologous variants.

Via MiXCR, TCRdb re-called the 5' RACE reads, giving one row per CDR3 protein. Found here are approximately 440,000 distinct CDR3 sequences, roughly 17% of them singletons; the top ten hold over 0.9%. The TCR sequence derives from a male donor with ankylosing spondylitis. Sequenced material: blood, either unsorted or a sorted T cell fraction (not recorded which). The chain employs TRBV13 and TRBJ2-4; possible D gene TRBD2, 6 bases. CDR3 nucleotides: TGTGCCAGCAGCCGGGACTCTCTGGCCAAAAACATTCAGTACTTC. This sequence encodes CASSRDSLAKNIQYF.